Listed below are T cell receptor beta chains from one sample, sequenced in a study of identical twins. TCRdb itself ran the 5' RACE reads through MiXCR, one entry per CDR3 protein. The sample shows approximately 700,000 distinct CDR3 sequences, 5.5% to 6.5% of them seen only once. Material for sequencing was naive T cells sorted from blood. The receptors were sampled from a man aged 18 to 29 in good health. Both conserved end residues are trimmed from each CDR3.

TRBV28,ASSFLGLAGGGTDTQY
TRBV6-1,ASSPRARGTDTQY
TRBV27,ASRDLAGEADTQY
TRBV29-1,SGAQGGGTEAF
TRBV4-2,ASSPSTSGRRETQY
TRBV5-6,ASSSRPTPETQY
TRBV5-1,ASSNMQGSPYNEQF
TRBV27,ASSLSSGLSSYEQY
TRBV5-1,ASSSRPGASYEQY
TRBV12-3/TRBV12-4,ASGAYNEQF
TRBV12-3/TRBV12-4,ASRTGGPDTQY
TRBV27,ASTRGTSHNEQF
TRBV20-1,SGLRDRGDGYT
TRBV5-1,ASSLADSPAKNIQY
TRBV28,ASSTRSPGTQY
TRBV20-1,SARDPPPEDTQY
TRBV4-2,ASSRGPARETQY
TRBV24-1,ATSDWTGVGGDQETQY
TRBV4-2,ASSQDGLRLETQY
TRBV29-1,SVDEPKRGETQY
TRBV6-5,ASSYSSGGGSPLH
TRBV7-2,ASSSRKVALGTDTQY
TRBV27,ASSLTGFGEKLF
TRBV6-1,ASSPGTLTRSRGYT
TRBV7-8,ASSLMGGGDTEAF
TRBV30,AWTGGANEQF
TRBV5-1,ASSWGRGLRYEQY
TRBV30,AHGGGTQY
TRBV7-8,ASSLGVPGYNEQF
TRBV7-9,ASSLALSGLKTQY
TRBV20-1,SAHQGARIVDTEAF
TRBV7-9,ASSLAVTNYEQY
TRBV4-1,ASRDRTSGGPYNEQF
TRBV20-1,SASGGAGTDTQY
TRBV20-1,SARDPSGIGGQY
TRBV18,ASSPIANEQF
TRBV5-5,ASREFGTSAFEQF
TRBV7-3,ASSPLETSAEAF
TRBV4-2,ASSQAADGRTFYGYT
TRBV2,ASIRDRNNEQF
TRBV7-2,ASSFRSNYEQY
TRBV24-1,ATSAPSGRDQETQY
TRBV25-1,ATLTQGRETQY
TRBV5-6,ASSRDGPGTPIRTGELF
TRBV20-1,SARGDHPNAYEQY